The T cell receptor beta chain under discussion was sequenced for a study of Graves' ophthalmopathy and Graves' hyperthyroidism. TCR beta CDR3 amplification used RNA transcripts. Following a first-round RT-PCR that used HTBI primers, a second-round multiplex PCR was carried out. TCRdb reanalysed the multiplex PCR reads using MiXCR and keeps one entry per CDR3 protein. This table holds tens of thousands of distinct CDR3 sequences, under 65% found once. This clonotype is labeled medium-sized (0.01 to 0.1%). CDR1 SQVTM and CDR2 ANQGSEA come from the germline V gene. V lost 5 bases, J lost 4 bases, and 1 base stayed unmatched. This CDR3 region has 12 residues.

The sequencing sample was made of peripheral blood. The rearrangement joins TRBV29-1 to TRBJ2-1; 8 bases are shared with TRBD2. This receptor was taken from an adult man with Graves' ophthalmopathy. CDR3 coding DNA: TGCAGCGTTCGGGGGGGATACAATGAGCAGTTCTTC. Amino acid sequence: CSVRGGYNEQFF.